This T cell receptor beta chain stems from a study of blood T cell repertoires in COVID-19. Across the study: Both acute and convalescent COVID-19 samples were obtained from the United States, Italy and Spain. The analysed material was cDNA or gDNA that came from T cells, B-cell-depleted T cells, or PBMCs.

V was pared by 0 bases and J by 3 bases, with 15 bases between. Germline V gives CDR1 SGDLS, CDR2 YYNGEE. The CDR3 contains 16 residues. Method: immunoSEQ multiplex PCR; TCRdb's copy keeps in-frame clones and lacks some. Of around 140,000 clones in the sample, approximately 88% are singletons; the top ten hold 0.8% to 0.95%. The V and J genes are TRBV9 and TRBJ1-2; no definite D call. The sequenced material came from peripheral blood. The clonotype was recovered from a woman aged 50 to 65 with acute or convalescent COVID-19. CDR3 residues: CASSVEVGLRDYGYTF. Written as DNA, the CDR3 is TGTGCCAGCAGCGTAGAGGTCGGGTTGAGGGACTATGGCTACACCTTC.